The clone carrying this T cell receptor beta chain was observed a handful of times. Using immunoSEQ multiplex PCR, the repertoire was profiled, and TCRdb retains in-frame clones only, with some absent. The sample includes some 15,000 clones, roughly 80% of them seen just once. These data come from a study of follicular helper T cells after annual influenza vaccination. The CDR3 runs 14 residues. Germline CDR1 and CDR2: LNHDA and SQIVND (reference sequence). V dropped 6 bases and J dropped 4; count of bases not matched to a gene: 5. Time point noted: 2014-2015 season, 7 days after vaccination. Excluded were substance abuse, HIV/AIDS, active cancer, immunomodulatory drugs and active illness. Blood volume per time point ranged from 40 to 100 mL.

The sample was CXCR5+ CD38- circulating T follicular helper cells from blood, taken 7 days after influenza vaccination. The subset here: circulating Tfh, non-naive CD4+CXCR5+PD-1+ (ICOS+CD38+ or ICOS-CD38-). This TCR was sampled from an adult who received the influenza vaccine. The chain couples TRBV19 to TRBJ2-3; 9 bases align to TRBD1. CDR3 sequence: CASSPQGAADTQYF. CDR3 nucleotide sequence: TGTGCCAGTAGCCCACAGGGGGCTGCAGATACGCAGTATTTT.